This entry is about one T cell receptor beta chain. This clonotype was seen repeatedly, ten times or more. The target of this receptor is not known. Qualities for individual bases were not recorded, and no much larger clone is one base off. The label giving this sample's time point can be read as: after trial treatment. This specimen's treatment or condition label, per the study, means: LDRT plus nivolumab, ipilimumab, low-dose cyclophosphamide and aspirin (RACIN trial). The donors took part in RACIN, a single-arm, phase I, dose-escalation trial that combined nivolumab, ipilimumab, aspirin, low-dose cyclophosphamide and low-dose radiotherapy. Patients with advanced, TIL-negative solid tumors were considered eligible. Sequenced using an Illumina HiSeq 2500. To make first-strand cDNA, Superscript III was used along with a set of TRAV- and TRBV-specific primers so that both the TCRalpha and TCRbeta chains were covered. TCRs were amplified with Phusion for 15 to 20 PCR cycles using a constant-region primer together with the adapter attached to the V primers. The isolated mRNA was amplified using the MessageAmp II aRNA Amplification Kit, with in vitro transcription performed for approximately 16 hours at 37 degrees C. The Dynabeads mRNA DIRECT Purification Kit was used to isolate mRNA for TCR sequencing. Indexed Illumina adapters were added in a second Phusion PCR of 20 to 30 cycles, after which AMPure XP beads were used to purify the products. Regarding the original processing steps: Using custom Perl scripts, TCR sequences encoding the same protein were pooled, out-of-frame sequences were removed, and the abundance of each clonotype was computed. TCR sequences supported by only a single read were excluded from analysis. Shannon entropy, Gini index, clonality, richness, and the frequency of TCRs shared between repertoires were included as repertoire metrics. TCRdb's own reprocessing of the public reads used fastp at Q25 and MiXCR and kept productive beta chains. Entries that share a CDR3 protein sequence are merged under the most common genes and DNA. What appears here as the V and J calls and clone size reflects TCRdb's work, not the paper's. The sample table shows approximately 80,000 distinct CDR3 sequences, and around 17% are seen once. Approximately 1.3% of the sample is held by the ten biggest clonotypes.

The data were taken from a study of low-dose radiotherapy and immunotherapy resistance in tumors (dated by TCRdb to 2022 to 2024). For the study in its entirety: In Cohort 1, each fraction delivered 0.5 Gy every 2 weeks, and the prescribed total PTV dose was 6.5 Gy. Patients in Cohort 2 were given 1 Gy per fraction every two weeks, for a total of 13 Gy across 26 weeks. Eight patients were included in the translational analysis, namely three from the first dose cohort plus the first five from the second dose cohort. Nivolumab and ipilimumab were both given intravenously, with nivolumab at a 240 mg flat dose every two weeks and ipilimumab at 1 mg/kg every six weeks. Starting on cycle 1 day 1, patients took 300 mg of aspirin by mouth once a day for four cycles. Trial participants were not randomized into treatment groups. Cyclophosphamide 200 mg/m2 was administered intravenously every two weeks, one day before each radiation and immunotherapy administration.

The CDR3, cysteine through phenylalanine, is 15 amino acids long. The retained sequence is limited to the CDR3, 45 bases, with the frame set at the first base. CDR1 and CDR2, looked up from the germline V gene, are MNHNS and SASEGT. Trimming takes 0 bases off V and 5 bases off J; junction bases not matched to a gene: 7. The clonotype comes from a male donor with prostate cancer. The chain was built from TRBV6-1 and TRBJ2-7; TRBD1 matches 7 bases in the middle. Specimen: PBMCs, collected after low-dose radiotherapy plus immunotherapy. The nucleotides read TGTGCCAGCAGTGAAGCGAGGGGCAGGGGGAACGAGCAGTACTTC. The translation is CASSEARGRGNEQYF.